This T cell receptor (beta chain) was profiled in a study of T cells in localized non-small cell lung cancer. Assay: immunoSEQ multiplex PCR; the TCRdb copy retains only in-frame clones and omits some. The repertoire holds roughly 35,000 clones, with 93% as singletons. CDR1 SGDLS and CDR2 YYNGEE come from the germline V gene. This CDR3 has 19 residues. Trimming at V came to 4 bases and at J to 0 bases, leaving 16 bases not matched to a gene. The receptor comes from a female donor older than 55 with stage I lung adenocarcinoma. The starting material was peripheral blood, obtained before any cancer treatment. The chain recombines TRBV9 with TRBJ1-3; the match to TRBD1 covers 7 bases. CDR3 coding DNA: TGTGCCAGCAGCAAAGGGGGTACGAGACAGGGATTCTCTGGAAACACCATATATTTT. This sequence encodes CASSKGGTRQGFSGNTIYF.